The T cell receptor (beta chain) under discussion was sequenced for a study of cytomegalovirus exposure and HLA in healthy donors. Study-wide results and limits: Cytomegalovirus association was listed for 170 or so TCR beta chains.

On this clone: The antigen remains undetermined.

The V end lost 4 bases, the J end lost 3 bases, and 16 bases lay between the germline ends. The CDR3 length is 15 residues. CDR1 is SGHDT, CDR2 YYEEEE, per germline. Sequencing was performed with immunoSEQ multiplex PCR; in TCRdb, only in-frame clones are kept and a portion is missing. The sample lists 100,000 to 150,000 clones; 90% to 95% were seen once. The sequence came from a woman between 18 and 29 years old in good health and CMV-seronegative. This chain links TRBV5-6 with TRBJ1-2; D is unresolved. Sequencing used PBMCs. For the CDR3, the DNA is TGTGCCAGCAGCACATATGGGCTTTTTGACTATGGCTACACCTTC. Residues: CASSTYGLFDYGYTF.